The 5 T cell receptor beta chains in this list originate from one sample, sequenced in a study of post-analysis software for immune sequencing data. Overall study findings and caveats: Higher frequency in patients than in controls was seen for roughly 5 TRBV segments, with TRBV5-6, TRBV5-1 and TRBV20-1 among them.

The authors incorporated unique molecular identifiers into the TCR beta cDNA libraries. Via MiXCR, TCRdb re-called the PCR reads, giving one row per CDR3 protein. The repertoire has 650,000 to 900,000 distinct CDR3 sequences, more than 45% of them found once; the top ten carry approximately 5%. Their antigens remain unidentified. Sequenced material: blood. All receptors derive from a girl aged 10 to 17 with multiple sclerosis.

This sequence joins TRBV20-1 and TRBJ2-5; a possible D gene is TRBD1 (5 bases). Germline assignment: CDR1 DFQATT and CDR2 SNEGSKA (reference sequence). The length of the CDR3 is 13 residues. The V end was cut by 1 base, the J end by 2 bases, with 8 bases between. The CDR3 DNA reads TGCAGTGCTAGAGTACAGGCGCAAGAGACCCAGTACTTC. This translates into CSARVQAQETQYF.

J is TRBJ1-2 and V is TRBV12-3 or TRBV12-4; D is unclear. The V and J ends lost 3 bases and 5 bases respectively, with 10 bases between them. The CDR3 spans 13 residues. The CDR3 reads CASSFEEGYGYTF. The CDR3 coding sequence is TGTGCCAGCAGTTTTGAGGAAGGATATGGCTACACCTTC.

With respect to this clonotype: Given a much more abundant clone one base away, this may be a read error. Because the CDR3 is missing its conserved closing phenylalanine or tryptophan, this is likely a read error. The chain carries TRBV9 and TRBJ1-1, with 10 bases matching TRBD1. From germline, CDR1 is SGDLS and CDR2 YYNGEE. The CDR3 has 14 amino acids. V was clipped by 0 bases and J by 8 bases; unmatched bases: 4. The CDR3 here is CASSVGGTGAEAFL. The CDR3 DNA reads as TGTGCCAGCAGCGTAGGCGGGACAGGGGCCGAAGCTTTCTTG.

The rearrangement joins TRBV7-8 to TRBJ2-1; 12 bases line up with TRBD2. This CDR3 is 18 amino acids long. With 0 bases clipped from V and 6 bases from J, the junction kept 9 bases outside the gene matches. Germline V gene sequence: CDR1 SGHVS, CDR2 FQNEAQ. This CDR3 reads CASSLALILAGGGNEQFF. The DNA for the CDR3 is TGTGCCAGCAGCTTAGCCCTAATCCTAGCGGGAGGGGGCAATGAGCAGTTCTTC. Full variable domain (outside the CDR3, taken from reference TRBV7-8 and TRBJ2-1): GAGVSQSPRYKVAKRGQDVALRCDPISGHVSLFWYQQALGQGPEFLTYFQNEAQLDKSGLPSDRFFAERPEGSVSTLKIQRTQQEDSAVYLCASSLALILAGGGNEQFFGPGTRLTVL.

This clonotype was seen only a few times. The V and J genes are TRBV15 and TRBJ2-5; TRBD1 agrees at 7 bases. The CDR3 sequence is 15 residues long. Germline trimming cut 3 bases from V and 0 bases from J; bases unmatched to any gene: 4. CDR1 is LNHNV, CDR2 YYDKDF, per germline (reference sequence). CDR3 nucleotide sequence: TGTGCCACCAGCAGGACAGGGTCGTACCAAGAGACCCAGTACTTC. Translating gives CATSRTGSYQETQYF.